Each of the 6 T cell receptor beta chains below was sequenced from the same sample in a study of cytomegalovirus exposure and HLA in healthy donors. Primers included in the PCR were 60 Vbeta and 13 Jbeta primers. The table came from immunoSEQ multiplex PCR; TCRdb's copy has only in-frame clones and leaves some out. Here the sample spans around 200,000 clones, roughly 85% being singletons. Sequencing was done on a sample of PBMCs. These receptors all come from a woman aged 50 to 60 in good health and CMV-seronegative.

The chain links TRBV28 to TRBJ1-1, with unresolved D. The V and J ends lost 2 bases and 8 bases respectively, with 12 bases between them. There are 13 residues in the CDR3. CDR1 MDHEN and CDR2 SYDVKM come from the germline V gene. The CDR3 is CASSLAQASEAFF. For the CDR3, the DNA is TGTGCCAGCAGTTTAGCCCAGGCCTCAGAAGCTTTCTTT.

This clone was counted once. The rearrangement links TRBV5-1 to TRBJ2-1; the D gene is possibly TRBD1 (8 bases). Trimming left V 2 bases short and J 7 bases short, with 13 bases between. CDR1 and CDR2 from the germline V gene are SGHRS and YFSETQ. The CDR3 totals 14 residues. CDR3: CASSLDRGLNEQFF. For the CDR3, the DNA is TGCGCCAGCAGCTTAGACAGGGGACTAAATGAGCAGTTCTTC.

This clone was detected only once. V gene TRBV2 combines with J gene TRBJ2-4; D is perhaps TRBD2 (7 bases). Trimming removed 8 bases from V and 0 bases from J, with 17 bases in between. The CDR3 totals 16 residues. The germline gives CDR1 SNHLY, CDR2 FYNNEI. CDR3 DNA sequence: TGTGCCAGCTCTCCAGGGGAGGGGGTAGCCAAAAACATTCAGTACTTC. It yields the protein CASSPGEGVAKNIQYF.

This clone was observed a few times. The genes are TRBV28 and TRBJ2-1; 11 bases align to TRBD2. CDR1 and CDR2 (germline): MDHEN, SYDVKM. The CDR3 spans 16 residues. The V segment lost 2 bases and the J segment 7 bases; nucleotides outside the gene matches: 7. Here the CDR3 DNA reads TGTGCCAGCAGTTTAGTTACTAGCGGGAGTCATAATGAGCAGTTCTTC. It is translated as CASSLVTSGSHNEQFF. The whole variable domain, remainder taken from reference TRBV28 and TRBJ2-1, is DVKVTQSSRYLVKRTGEKVFLECVQDMDHENMFWYRQDPGLGLRLIYFSYDVKMKEKGDIPEGYSVSREKKERFSLILESASTNQTSMYLCASSLVTSGSHNEQFFGPGTRLTVL.

This clone was found once. V usage is TRBV6-5 and J usage is TRBJ2-1; D might be TRBD1 (5 bases). From germline, CDR1 is MNHEY and CDR2 SVGAGI. V was clipped by 5 bases and J by 0 bases, with 11 bases between them. The length of the CDR3 is 15 residues. The CDR3 DNA follows: TGTGCCAGCAGTCAATATGACAGCTCCTACAATGAGCAGTTCTTC. Encoded protein: CASSQYDSSYNEQFF.

The chain joins TRBV11-3 to TRBJ2-7; TRBD2 agrees at 8 bases. Trimming at V came to 3 bases and at J to 7 bases, leaving 8 bases not matched to a gene. Per the germline V gene, CDR1 is SGHNT and CDR2 is YENEEA. The CDR3 has 14 residues. CDR3 nucleotide sequence: TGTGCCAGCAGCTTCGCGGGGGGCGCTGGAGAGCAGTACTTC. This translates into CASSFAGGAGEQYF.